The 20 T cell receptor beta chains presented below share a single source sample, sequenced in a study of shared T cell receptors in the human thymus. This table comes from immunoSEQ multiplex PCR, and its TCRdb copy is limited to in-frame clones, with some not included. The data show more than 550,000 clones, 70% to 90% seen once. In addition, the sample was reused for a study of human thymus T cells.

Input material: thymocytes. The receptors were gathered from a girl less than two years old with a congenital heart defect.

V is TRBV10-1 and J is TRBJ1-6; D might be TRBD1 (5 bases). The germline CDR1 and CDR2 sequences are WNHNN and SYGVQD (reference sequence). CDR3 length: 19 residues. With 2 bases removed from V and 5 bases from J, the gap between germline ends came to 22 bases. CDR3 coding DNA: TGCGCCAGCAGTGAGGAGGAGAAACCGACAGCCCTTAATAATTCACCCCTCCACTTT. This encodes CASSEEEKPTALNNSPLHF.

CDR3 bases: TGTGCCAGTACCAATCTCACAGGGAATCAGCCCCAGCATTTT. Translated: CASTNLTGNQPQHF. The V and J genes are TRBV19 and TRBJ1-5; possibly TRBD1 for D (6 bases). Germline V gene data show CDR1 as LNHDA and CDR2 as SQIVND (reference sequence). The CDR3 runs 14 residues. Trimming took off 7 bases at V and 4 bases at J, with 14 bases between the two ends.

The chain links TRBV2 to TRBJ2-1, with D possibly matching TRBD2 (6 bases). The germline CDR1 and CDR2 sequences are SNHLY and FYNNEI. This CDR3 is built from 18 residues. With 4 bases removed from V and 4 bases from J, the gap between germline ends came to 23 bases. The CDR3 reads CASSGGERGPSLYNEQFF. The CDR3 DNA is TGTGCCAGCAGTGGGGGGGAGAGGGGACCCAGTCTTTACAATGAGCAGTTCTTC.

V gene TRBV28 combines with J gene TRBJ1-1, with D unclear. CDR3 length equals 11 residues. The germline CDR1 and CDR2 sequences are MDHEN and SYDVKM. The ends were cut back, 3 bases at V and 4 bases at J, with 3 bases in the middle. The CDR3 sequence: CASSLATEAFF. DNA of the CDR3: TGTGCCAGCAGTTTGGCCACTGAAGCTTTCTTT.

The gene calls are TRBV2 and TRBJ2-2, with 11 bases fitting TRBD1. The V gene end was trimmed by 11 bases and the J gene end by 7 bases; junction bases not matched to a gene: 12. CDR1 SNHLY and CDR2 FYNNEI come from the germline V gene. The CDR3 consists of 15 residues. The CDR3 DNA follows: TGTGCCGGCACACGCCGGACAGGGGGCTTCGGGGAGCTGTTTTTT. Amino acids: CAGTRRTGGFGELFF.

In its sample, this clone was seen once. This chain joins TRBV5-4 and TRBJ1-2; TRBD1 matches 7 bases. Germline CDR1 SGHNT, CDR2 YYREEE (reference sequence). With 3 bases clipped from V and 4 bases from J, the junction kept 12 bases outside the gene matches. The CDR3 is 16 residues long. The CDR3 loop reads CASSSTRRAGGYGYTF. In nucleotides, the CDR3 is TGTGCCAGCAGCTCAACCCGAAGGGCAGGGGGCTATGGCTACACCTTC. Based on the CDR3 plus reference TRBV5-4 and TRBJ1-2, the full variable domain is ETGVTQSPTHLIKTRGQQVTLRCSSQSGHNTVSWYQQALGQGPQFIFQYYREEENGRGNFPPRFSGLQFPNYSSELNVNALELDDSALYLCASSSTRRAGGYGYTFGSGTRLTVV.

This chain links TRBV2 with TRBJ2-1, with unresolved D. This CDR3 contains 11 residues. Germline assignment: CDR1 SNHLY and CDR2 FYNNEI. Trimming took off 7 bases at V and 2 bases at J, with 3 bases between the two ends. The CDR3 loop is CASTTYNEQFF. Written as DNA, the CDR3 is TGTGCCAGCACAACCTACAATGAGCAGTTCTTC. The full variable domain, its missing parts supplied by reference TRBV2 and TRBJ2-1, is EPEVTQTPSHQVTQMGQEVILRCVPISNHLYFYWYRQILGQKVEFLVSFYNNEISEKSEIFDDQFSVERPDGSNFTLKIRSTKLEDSAMYFCASTTYNEQFFGPGTRLTVL.

V usage is TRBV2 and J usage is TRBJ2-5; 16 bases agree with TRBD2. The V gene's germline CDR1 is SNHLY and CDR2 FYNNEI. The CDR3 consists of 19 residues. The ends lost 0 bases at V and 5 bases at J; junction bases unmatched: 9. This CDR3 is CASSEARGTSGGGSETQYF. The DNA of the CDR3 is TGTGCCAGCAGTGAAGCACGTGGGACTAGCGGGGGGGGAAGCGAGACCCAGTACTTC. The full variable domain, rest sourced from reference TRBV2 and TRBJ2-5, is EPEVTQTPSHQVTQMGQEVILRCVPISNHLYFYWYRQILGQKVEFLVSFYNNEISEKSEIFDDQFSVERPDGSNFTLKIRSTKLEDSAMYFCASSEARGTSGGGSETQYFGPGTRLLVL.

J is TRBJ1-2 and V is TRBV28; TRBD1 might be the D (5 bases). In germline, CDR1 is MDHEN, CDR2 SYDVKM. This CDR3 has 14 residues. Trimming pared 5 bases from V and 0 bases from J, leaving 10 bases between. CDR3 bases: TGTGCCAGCAGTCTCAAGACAGCTAACTATGGCTACACCTTC. Translating gives CASSLKTANYGYTF.

This chain uses TRBV7-2 with TRBJ2-3; the D is unclear. Germline assignment: CDR1 SGHTA and CDR2 FQGNSA. This CDR3 is 13 amino acids long. Between the trimmed V and J ends, which lost 8 bases and 0 bases, there was a span of 9 bases. In nucleotides, the CDR3 is TGTGCCAGCCTAGGCACTAGCACAGATACGCAGTATTTT. Amino acid sequence: CASLGTSTDTQYF. Using reference TRBV7-2 and TRBJ2-3 for the parts outside the CDR3, the full variable domain is GAGVSQSPSNKVTEKGKDVELRCDPISGHTALYWYRQSLGQGLEFLIYFQGNSAPDKSGLPSDRFSAERTGGSVSTLTIQRTQQEDSAVYLCASLGTSTDTQYFGPGTRLTVL.

CDR3: CASSEPRPGVGDQPQHF. In DNA, the CDR3 is TGCGCCAGCAGTGAGCCTCGTCCGGGAGTGGGCGATCAGCCCCAGCATTTT. The chain recombines TRBV10-2 with TRBJ1-5; D not resolved. The germline V and J ends were trimmed by 2 bases and 5 bases, with 19 bases remaining between them. The CDR3 has 17 amino acids. Germline CDR1 is WSHSY and CDR2 is SAAADI.

The V and J genes are TRBV6-5 and TRBJ1-4, with D possibly being TRBD1 (5 bases). Trimming took 2 bases from V and 8 from J, leaving 12 bases between them. The V gene's germline CDR1 is MNHEY and CDR2 SVGAGI. The CDR3 spans 14 residues. CDR3 in DNA: TGTGCCAGCAGTTACGAGGGGAGGCGGGAAAAACTGTTTTTT. It specifies CASSYEGRREKLFF.

The chain recombines TRBV9 with TRBJ1-1; D remains unclear. Trimming took off 0 bases at V and 6 bases at J, with 12 bases between the two ends. Per the germline V gene, CDR1 is SGDLS and CDR2 is YYNGEE. The CDR3 has 14 residues. CDR3 loop: CASSVGKRSSEAFF. The CDR3 DNA follows: TGTGCCAGCAGCGTAGGAAAGAGGAGCTCTGAAGCTTTCTTT.

CDR3 nucleotide sequence: TGCGCCAGCAGCTTGCCGACTAGCGGGTATGGCAATGAGCAGTTCTTC. It yields the protein CASSLPTSGYGNEQFF. This chain links TRBV5-1 with TRBJ2-1, with 10 bases aligning to TRBD2. Germline CDR1 SGHRS, CDR2 YFSETQ. The CDR3 consists of 16 residues. Unmatched junction bases numbered 7, after V lost 1 base and J lost 6 bases.

The rearrangement uses TRBV13 and TRBJ1-6; 8 bases agree with TRBD1. This CDR3 spans 17 amino acids. The V gene end was trimmed by 5 bases and the J gene end by 6 bases; junction bases not matched to a gene: 12. CDR1 and CDR2 from the germline V gene are PRHDT and FYEKMQ (reference sequence). The CDR3 DNA reads TGTGCCAGCAGCGGGCCACAGGGGGAGATTGGTAATTCACCCCTCCACTTT. This sequence encodes CASSGPQGEIGNSPLHF. Complete variable domain (other parts from reference TRBV13 and TRBJ1-6): AAGVIQSPRHLIKEKRETATLKCYPIPRHDTVYWYQQGPGQDPQFLISFYEKMQSDKGSIPDRFSAQQFSDYHSELNMSSLELGDSALYFCASSGPQGEIGNSPLHFGNGTRLTVT.

The rearrangement joins TRBV13 to TRBJ2-7; TRBD2 matches 15 bases. Germline CDR1 reads PRHDT; CDR2 reads FYEKMQ (reference sequence). There are 17 residues in the CDR3. V lost 5 bases to trimming and J lost 4 bases; unmatched junction nucleotides: 9. CDR3 sequence (DNA): TGTGCCAGCAGCAAAATGGGACTAGCGGGGGGCCCATACGAGCAGTACTTC. Its protein product is CASSKMGLAGGPYEQYF.

V and J are TRBV12-5 and TRBJ1-2; 8 bases align to TRBD1. The CDR3 is 17 residues long. Trimming cost V 5 bases and J 1 base; bases outside gene matches: 12. The V gene's germline CDR1 is LGHNT and CDR2 FRNRAP. As DNA, the CDR3 is TGTGCTAGTGGTACGCCCCGACAGGGGATCGTTAACTATGGCTACACCTTC. Translated: CASGTPRQGIVNYGYTF.

The chain combines TRBV6-5 with TRBJ1-2; 7 bases match TRBD1. The V and J ends lost 4 bases and 11 bases, in that order; junction bases with no gene match: 4. Germline CDR1 MNHEY, CDR2 SVGAGI. The CDR3 sequence is 11 residues long. Here the CDR3 DNA reads TGTGCCAGCAGTTTCAGGGGACAGTACACCTTC. It encodes CASSFRGQYTF.

This clone was seen just once. The CDR3: CASSAPGQGRSPLHF. The CDR3 DNA is TGTGCCAGCAGTGCCCCGGGACAGGGAAGATCACCCCTCCACTTT. The chain joins TRBV27 to TRBJ1-6; 9 bases are shared with TRBD1. The CDR3 is 15 amino acids. V shed 5 bases, J shed 10 bases, and the junction held 9 bases outside the gene matches. Germline CDR1 MNHEY, CDR2 SMNVEV (reference sequence).

In DNA, the CDR3 is TGCGCCAGCAGTGATGGTAGCGGGGCCGCCTACAATGAGCAGTTCTTC. It yields the protein CASSDGSGAAYNEQFF. V usage is TRBV10-2 and J usage is TRBJ2-1; 8 bases match TRBD2. V dropped 3 bases and J dropped 2; count of bases not matched to a gene: 6. The CDR3 contains 16 residues. Germline assignment: CDR1 WSHSY and CDR2 SAAADI.